These T cell receptor beta chains were read from a single sample in a study of cytomegalovirus exposure and HLA in healthy donors. The method was immunoSEQ multiplex PCR; TCRdb's version includes in-frame clones alone and lacks a portion of them. The repertoire consists of approximately 67,000 clones, with 55% to 80% occurring once and the leading ten covering under 2.5%. Sequenced: PBMCs. These receptors were taken from a woman aged 25 to 39 in good health and CMV-seronegative. CDR3s include the opening cysteine and the closing phenylalanine or tryptophan.

v_gene,j_gene,CDR3aa
TRBV6-1,TRBJ1-2,CASSEAPTDYTF
TRBV6-6,TRBJ2-3,CASNRQESTDTQYF
TRBV7-3,TRBJ1-1,CASSLRTGTEAFF
TRBV7-2,TRBJ2-3,CASSLDSFTDTQYF
TRBV9,TRBJ1-4,CASSATGNEKLFF
TRBV7-9,TRBJ2-7,CASSLARFSYEQYF
TRBV5-1,TRBJ2-1,CASSDGLGYNEQFF
TRBV6-5,TRBJ1-2,CASRDLDRGDTF
TRBV7-3,TRBJ2-2,CASRPRGGLLTGELFF
TRBV19,TRBJ2-7,CASSIGTGTSGDQQYF
TRBV7-6,TRBJ2-1,CASSLVSGGQGQFF
TRBV6-5,TRBJ2-7,CASRHDISEQYF
TRBV5-1,TRBJ1-2,CASSLAPGDYGYTF
TRBV5-6,TRBJ1-2,CASSTPGQGLGGYTF
TRBV6-1,TRBJ1-2,CASSQDQGQIYGYTF
TRBV2,TRBJ1-2,CASSTRVYGYTF
TRBV7-9,TRBJ1-2,CASSPVQYGYTF
TRBV7-3,TRBJ1-6,CASSRGTAGNSPLHF
TRBV29-1,TRBJ2-2,CSVGLAGDGGELFF
TRBV6-1,TRBJ2-2,CASSRDRGTGELFF
TRBV27,TRBJ1-1,CASSGGRMNTEAFF
TRBV4-3,TRBJ1-2,CASSLRGSGYGYTF
TRBV6-1,TRBJ2-2,CATIRENTGELFF
TRBV6-1,TRBJ1-1,CASSERDRGVGNTEAFF
TRBV6-6,TRBJ1-2,CASSYSGVLGYTF
TRBV28,TRBJ2-3,CASNRDRGTDTQYF
TRBV6-6,TRBJ2-7,CASRDRMSGVTYEQYF
TRBV28,TRBJ1-2,CAGGDGINYGYTF
TRBV11-2,TRBJ1-1,CASSLDLTGEAFF
TRBV5-8,TRBJ2-6,CASSWLRGSGANVLTF
TRBV5-1,TRBJ2-3,CASGRGAGDTQYF
TRBV7-2,TRBJ1-2,CASSLRSGASGYTF
TRBV28,TRBJ1-2,CASSPQPFDRFDGYTF